This T cell receptor beta chain came from a study of cytomegalovirus exposure and HLA in healthy donors. Study in general: Unique TCR beta sequences numbering approximately 120 million came from roughly 180 million T cells in an earlier analysis. Most donors, roughly 82% of over 300 genotyped, fell in the Caucasian-associated ancestry cluster.

Both 60 Vbeta primers and 13 Jbeta primers went into the PCR. Only in-frame clones appear in the TCRdb table, and some are missing; sequencing was by immunoSEQ multiplex PCR. The sample consists of fewer than 250,000 clones, over 70% of them appearing once. Germline V lookup: CDR1 SGHVS, CDR2 FQNEAQ. V shed 4 bases and J shed 8 bases, with 6 bases lying between them. This CDR3 has 11 amino acids. The TCR originated in a man aged 25-45 years in good health and CMV-seronegative. This chain links TRBV7-8 with TRBJ2-1, with D possibly matching TRBD2 (5 bases). Sequencing input: PBMCs. The CDR3 nucleotides read TGTGCCAGCAGCTCTAGCCATGAGCAGTTCTTC. It is translated as CASSSSHEQFF. The whole variable domain, filled in from reference TRBV7-8 and TRBJ2-1, reads GAGVSQSPRYKVAKRGQDVALRCDPISGHVSLFWYQQALGQGPEFLTYFQNEAQLDKSGLPSDRFFAERPEGSVSTLKIQRTQQEDSAVYLCASSSSHEQFFGPGTRLTVL.